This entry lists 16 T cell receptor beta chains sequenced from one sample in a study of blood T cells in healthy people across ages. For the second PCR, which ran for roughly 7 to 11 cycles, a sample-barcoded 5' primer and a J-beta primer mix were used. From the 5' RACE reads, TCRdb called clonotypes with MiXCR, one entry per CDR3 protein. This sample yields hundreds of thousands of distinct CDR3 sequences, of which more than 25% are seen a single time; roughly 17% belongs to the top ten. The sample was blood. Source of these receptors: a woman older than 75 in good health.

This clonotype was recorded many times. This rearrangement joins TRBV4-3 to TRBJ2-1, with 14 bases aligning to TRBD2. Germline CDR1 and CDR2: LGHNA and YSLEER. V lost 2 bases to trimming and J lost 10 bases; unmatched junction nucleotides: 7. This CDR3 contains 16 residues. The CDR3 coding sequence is TGCGCCAGCAGCCAACCCGGGACTAGCGGGGGTGGGGAGCAGTTCTTC. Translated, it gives CASSQPGTSGGGEQFF.

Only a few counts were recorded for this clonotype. CDR3 DNA sequence: TGTGCCAGCAGCAATAATCGGGGACAGGGCACCGGGGAGCTGTTTTTT. This encodes CASSNNRGQGTGELFF. The chain couples TRBV7-6 to TRBJ2-2; 9 positions match TRBD1. The CDR3 consists of 16 residues. From germline, CDR1 is SGHVS and CDR2 FNYEAQ. V shed 5 bases and J 4 bases; nucleotides not matched to a gene: 8. The full variable domain, in which reference TRBV7-6 and TRBJ2-2 provide the parts outside the CDR3, is GAGVSQSPRYKVTKRGQDVALRCDPISGHVSLYWYRQALGQGPEFLTYFNYEAQQDKSGLPNDRFSAERPEGSISTLTIQRTEQRDSAMYRCASSNNRGQGTGELFFGEGSRLTVL.

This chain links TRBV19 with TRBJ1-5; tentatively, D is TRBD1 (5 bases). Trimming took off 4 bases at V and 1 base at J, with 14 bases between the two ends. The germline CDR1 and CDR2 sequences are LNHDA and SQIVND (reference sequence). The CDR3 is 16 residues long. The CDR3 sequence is CASSTRQLRSNQPQHF. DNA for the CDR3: TGTGCCAGTAGTACACGACAGCTTCGGAGCAATCAGCCCCAGCATTTT. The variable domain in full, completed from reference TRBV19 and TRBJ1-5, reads DGGITQSPKYLFRKEGQNVTLSCEQNLNHDAMYWYRQDPGQGLRLIYYSQIVNDFQKGDIAEGYSVSREKKESFPLTVTSAQKNPTAFYLCASSTRQLRSNQPQHFGDGTRLSIL.

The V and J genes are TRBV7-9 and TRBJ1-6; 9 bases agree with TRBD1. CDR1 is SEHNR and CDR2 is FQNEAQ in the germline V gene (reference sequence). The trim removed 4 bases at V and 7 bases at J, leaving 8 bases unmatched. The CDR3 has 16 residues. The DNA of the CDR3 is TGTGCCAGCAGCTCCGGGACAGGGAAGCGGAATTCACCCCTCCACTTT. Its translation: CASSSGTGKRNSPLHF. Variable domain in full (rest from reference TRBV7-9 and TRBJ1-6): DTGVSQNPRHKITKRGQNVTFRCDPISEHNRLYWYRQTLGQGPEFLTYFQNEAQLEKSRLLSDRFSAERPKGSFSTLEIQRTEQGDSAMYLCASSSGTGKRNSPLHFGNGTRLTVT.

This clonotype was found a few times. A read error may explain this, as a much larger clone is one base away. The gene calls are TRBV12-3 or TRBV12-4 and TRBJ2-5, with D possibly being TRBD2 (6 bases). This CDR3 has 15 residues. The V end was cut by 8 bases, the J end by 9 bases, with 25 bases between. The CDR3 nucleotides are TGTGCCAGCGGACCCGGGACTTACCGACCGGAGGCCCAGTACTTC. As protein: CASGPGTYRPEAQYF.

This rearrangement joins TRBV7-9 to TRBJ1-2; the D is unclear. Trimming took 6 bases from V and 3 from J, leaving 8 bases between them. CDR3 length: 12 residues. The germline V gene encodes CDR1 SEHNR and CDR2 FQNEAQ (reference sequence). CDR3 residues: CASSPDHYGYTF. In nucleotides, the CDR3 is TGTGCCAGCAGTCCCGATCACTATGGCTACACCTTC.

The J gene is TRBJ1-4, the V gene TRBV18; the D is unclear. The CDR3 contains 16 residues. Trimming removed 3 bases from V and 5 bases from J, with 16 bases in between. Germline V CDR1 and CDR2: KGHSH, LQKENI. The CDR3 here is CASSPSNQPNNEKLFF. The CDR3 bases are TGTGCCAGCTCACCGTCAAACCAGCCAAACAATGAAAAACTGTTTTTT. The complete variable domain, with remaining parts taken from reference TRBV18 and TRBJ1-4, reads NAGVMQNPRHLVRRRGQEARLRCSPMKGHSHVYWYRQLPEEGLKFMVYLQKENIIDESGMPKERFSAEFPKEGPSILRIQQVVRGDSAAYFCASSPSNQPNNEKLFFGSGTQLSVL.

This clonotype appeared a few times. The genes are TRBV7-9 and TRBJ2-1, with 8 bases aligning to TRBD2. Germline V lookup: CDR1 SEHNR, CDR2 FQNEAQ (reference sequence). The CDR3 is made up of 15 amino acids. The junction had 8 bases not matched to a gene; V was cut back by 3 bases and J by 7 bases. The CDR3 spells CASSLAGGRENEQFF. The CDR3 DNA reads TGTGCCAGCAGCTTGGCGGGGGGAAGGGAGAATGAGCAGTTCTTC.

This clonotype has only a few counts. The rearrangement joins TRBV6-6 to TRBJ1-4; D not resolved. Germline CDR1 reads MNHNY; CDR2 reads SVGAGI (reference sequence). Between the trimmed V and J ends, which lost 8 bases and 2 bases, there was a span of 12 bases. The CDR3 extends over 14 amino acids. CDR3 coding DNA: TGTGCCAGCCGGAAGGACGTGACTAATGAAAAACTGTTTTTT. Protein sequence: CASRKDVTNEKLFF.

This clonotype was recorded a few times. The CDR3 region has the DNA TGCAGCGTTGTCGTTCCCGGCAGGTACACTGAAGCTTTCTTT. Amino acids: CSVVVPGRYTEAFF. This chain links TRBV29-1 with TRBJ1-1; D is unresolved. The germline V and J ends were trimmed by 4 bases and 3 bases, with 15 bases remaining between them. Germline-derived CDR1 and CDR2 are SQVTM and ANQGSEA. The CDR3 loop spans 14 amino acids.

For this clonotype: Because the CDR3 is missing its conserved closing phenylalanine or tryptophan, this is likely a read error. The CDR3 nucleotides are TGTGCCTGGAGGAGGCAAGGGGGCGACTATGGCTACACCTGC. Amino acids: CAWRRQGGDYGYTC. The gene calls are TRBV30 and TRBJ1-2, with 7 nucleotides matching TRBD1. Germline-derived CDR1 and CDR2 are GTSNPN and SVGIG (reference sequence). V shed 3 bases and J 3 bases; nucleotides not matched to a gene: 7. The CDR3 length is 14 residues.

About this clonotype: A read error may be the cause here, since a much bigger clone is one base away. The CDR3: CASSGTFSYEQYF. For the CDR3, the DNA is TGTGCCAGCAGTGGCACATTTTCCTACGAGCAGTACTTC. The chain links TRBV2 to TRBJ2-7; D remains ambiguous. This CDR3 contains 13 residues. CDR1 is SNHLY, CDR2 FYNNEI, per germline. Between the trimmed V and J ends, which lost 4 bases and 1 base, there was a span of 8 bases.

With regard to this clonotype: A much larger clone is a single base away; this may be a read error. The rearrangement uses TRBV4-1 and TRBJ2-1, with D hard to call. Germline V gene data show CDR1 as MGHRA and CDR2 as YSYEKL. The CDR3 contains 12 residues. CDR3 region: CASSQIDNEKFF. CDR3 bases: TGCGCCAGCAGCCAGATAGACAATGAGAAGTTCTTC.

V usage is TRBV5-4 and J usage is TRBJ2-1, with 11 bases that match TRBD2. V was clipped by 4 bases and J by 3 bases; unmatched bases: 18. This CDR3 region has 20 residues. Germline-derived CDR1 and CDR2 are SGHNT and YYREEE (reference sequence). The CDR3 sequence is CASSVKLAGGLERIYNEQFF. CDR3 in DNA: TGTGCCAGCAGCGTAAAGTTAGCGGGGGGGCTGGAACGAATCTACAATGAGCAGTTCTTC. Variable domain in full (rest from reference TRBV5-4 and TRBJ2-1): ETGVTQSPTHLIKTRGQQVTLRCSSQSGHNTVSWYQQALGQGPQFIFQYYREEENGRGNFPPRFSGLQFPNYSSELNVNALELDDSALYLCASSVKLAGGLERIYNEQFFGPGTRLTVL.

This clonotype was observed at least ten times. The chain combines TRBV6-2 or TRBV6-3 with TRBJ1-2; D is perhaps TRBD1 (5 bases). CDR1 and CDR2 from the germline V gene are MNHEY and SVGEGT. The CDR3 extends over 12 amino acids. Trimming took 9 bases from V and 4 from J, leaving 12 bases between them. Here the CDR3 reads CASVDSVYGYTF. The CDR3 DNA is TGTGCCAGTGTCGACAGTGTCTATGGCTACACCTTC.

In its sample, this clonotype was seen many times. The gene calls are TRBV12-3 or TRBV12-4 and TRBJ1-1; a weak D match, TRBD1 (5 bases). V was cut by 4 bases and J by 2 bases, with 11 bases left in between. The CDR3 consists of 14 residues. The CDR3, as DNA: TGTGCCAGCAGTTGGGGACGGACCAACACTGAAGCTTTCTTT. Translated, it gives CASSWGRTNTEAFF.